The present T cell receptor (beta chain) was sequenced within a study of identical twins. With no exceptions, donors were healthy Caucasians. From the 5' RACE reads, TCRdb called clonotypes with MiXCR, one entry per CDR3 protein. The table has 430,000 or so distinct CDR3 sequences, more than 20% seen once. The CDR3 runs 15 residues. CDR1 is LNHDA and CDR2 is SQIVND in the germline V gene (reference sequence). V lost 9 bases, J lost 7 bases, and 13 bases stayed unmatched. This clonotype was counted between two and nine times. Separately, the same data were catalogued under a study of T cells expressing NK-cell markers.

The source of this sequence is a woman younger than 35 in good health. The genes are TRBV19 and TRBJ2-3; 10 bases are a match to TRBD2. Material for sequencing was CD4+ T cells sorted from blood. This chain's CDR3 is CASLRTSGTGHTQYF. CDR3 DNA: TGTGCCAGCCTAAGGACTAGCGGAACCGGGCATACGCAGTATTTT. The whole variable domain, filled in from reference TRBV19 and TRBJ2-3, reads DGGITQSPKYLFRKEGQNVTLSCEQNLNHDAMYWYRQDPGQGLRLIYYSQIVNDFQKGDIAEGYSVSREKKESFPLTVTSAQKNPTAFYLCASLRTSGTGHTQYFGPGTRLTVL.